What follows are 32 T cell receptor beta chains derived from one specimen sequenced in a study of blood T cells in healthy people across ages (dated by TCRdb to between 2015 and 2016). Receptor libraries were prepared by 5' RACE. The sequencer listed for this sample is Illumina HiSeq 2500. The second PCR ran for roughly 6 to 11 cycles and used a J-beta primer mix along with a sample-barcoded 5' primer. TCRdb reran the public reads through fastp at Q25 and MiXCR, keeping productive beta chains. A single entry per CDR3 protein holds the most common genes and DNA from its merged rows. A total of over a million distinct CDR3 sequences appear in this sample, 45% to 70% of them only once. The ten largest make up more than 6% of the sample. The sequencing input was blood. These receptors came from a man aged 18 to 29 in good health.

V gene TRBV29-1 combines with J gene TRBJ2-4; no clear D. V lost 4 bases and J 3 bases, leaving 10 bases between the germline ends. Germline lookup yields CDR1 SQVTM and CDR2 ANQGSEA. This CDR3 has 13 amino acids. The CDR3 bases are TGCAGCGTTGGAGGTCAGAGCAAAAACATTCAGTACTTC. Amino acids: CSVGGQSKNIQYF.

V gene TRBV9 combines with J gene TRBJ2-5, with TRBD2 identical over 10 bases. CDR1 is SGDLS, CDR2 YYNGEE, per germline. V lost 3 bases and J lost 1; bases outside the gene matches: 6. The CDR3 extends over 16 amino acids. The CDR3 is CASSATSGVGQETQYF. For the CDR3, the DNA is TGTGCCAGCAGCGCTACTAGCGGGGTCGGCCAAGAGACCCAGTACTTC. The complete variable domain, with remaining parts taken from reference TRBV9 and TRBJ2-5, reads DSGVTQTPKHLITATGQRVTLRCSPRSGDLSVYWYQQSLDQGLQFLIQYYNGEERAKGNILERFSAQQFPDLHSELNLSSLELGDSALYFCASSATSGVGQETQYFGPGTRLLVL.

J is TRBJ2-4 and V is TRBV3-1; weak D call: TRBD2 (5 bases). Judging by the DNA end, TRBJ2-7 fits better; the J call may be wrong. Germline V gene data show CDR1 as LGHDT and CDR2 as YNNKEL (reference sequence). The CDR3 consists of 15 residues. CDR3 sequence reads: CASSQGAGNPYEQYF. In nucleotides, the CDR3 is TGTGCCAGCAGCCAAGGGGCCGGGAATCCCTACGAGCAGTACTTC.

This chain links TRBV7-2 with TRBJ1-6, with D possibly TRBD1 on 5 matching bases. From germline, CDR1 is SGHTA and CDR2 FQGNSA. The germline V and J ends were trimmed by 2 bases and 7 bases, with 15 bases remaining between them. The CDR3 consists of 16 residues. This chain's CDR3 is CASSLLSGGRNSPLHF. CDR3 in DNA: TGTGCCAGCAGCTTACTATCCGGGGGAAGGAATTCACCCCTCCACTTT. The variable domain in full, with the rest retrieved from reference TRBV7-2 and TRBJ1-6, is GAGVSQSPSNKVTEKGKDVELRCDPISGHTALYWYRQSLGQGLEFLIYFQGNSAPDKSGLPSDRFSAERTGGSVSTLTIQRTQQEDSAVYLCASSLLSGGRNSPLHFGNGTRLTVT.

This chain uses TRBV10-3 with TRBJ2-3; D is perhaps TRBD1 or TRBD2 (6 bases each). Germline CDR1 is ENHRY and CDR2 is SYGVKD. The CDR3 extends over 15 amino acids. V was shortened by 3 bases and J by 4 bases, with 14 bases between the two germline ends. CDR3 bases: TGTGCCATCAGTGACCCGGCACGGGGGCCAGATACGCAGTATTTT. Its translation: CAISDPARGPDTQYF.

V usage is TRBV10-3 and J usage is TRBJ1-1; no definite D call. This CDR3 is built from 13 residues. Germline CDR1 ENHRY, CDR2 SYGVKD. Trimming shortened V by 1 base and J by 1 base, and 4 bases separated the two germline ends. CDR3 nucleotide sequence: TGTGCCATCAGTGAGTATAAGAACACTGAAGCTTTCTTT. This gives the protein CAISEYKNTEAFF.

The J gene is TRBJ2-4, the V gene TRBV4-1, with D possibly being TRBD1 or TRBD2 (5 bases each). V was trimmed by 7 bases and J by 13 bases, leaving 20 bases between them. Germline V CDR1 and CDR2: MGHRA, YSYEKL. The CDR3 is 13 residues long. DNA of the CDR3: TGCGCCAGCAAACCCGAGGGCCTAGGGGAGCAGTACTTC. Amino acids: CASKPEGLGEQYF.

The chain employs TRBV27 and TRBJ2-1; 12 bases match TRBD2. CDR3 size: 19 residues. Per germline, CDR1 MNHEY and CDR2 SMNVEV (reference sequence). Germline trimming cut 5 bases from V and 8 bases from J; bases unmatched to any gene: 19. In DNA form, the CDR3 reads TGTGCCAGCAGTCGTCCGAGCCCGAAACTAGCGGGGGGCCTGGATGAGCAGTTCTTC. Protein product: CASSRPSPKLAGGLDEQFF.

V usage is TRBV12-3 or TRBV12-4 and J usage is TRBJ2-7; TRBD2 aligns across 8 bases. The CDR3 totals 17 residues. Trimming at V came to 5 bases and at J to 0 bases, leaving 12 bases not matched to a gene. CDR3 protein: CASSPPTLAGISYEQYF. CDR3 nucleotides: TGTGCCAGCAGTCCTCCAACTTTAGCGGGAATCTCCTACGAGCAGTACTTC.

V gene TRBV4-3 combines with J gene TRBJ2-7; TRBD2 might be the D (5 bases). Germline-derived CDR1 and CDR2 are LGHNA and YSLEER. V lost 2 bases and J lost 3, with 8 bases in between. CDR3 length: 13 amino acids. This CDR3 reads CASSQSGYYEQYF. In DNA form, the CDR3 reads TGCGCCAGCAGCCAAAGCGGATACTACGAGCAGTACTTC.

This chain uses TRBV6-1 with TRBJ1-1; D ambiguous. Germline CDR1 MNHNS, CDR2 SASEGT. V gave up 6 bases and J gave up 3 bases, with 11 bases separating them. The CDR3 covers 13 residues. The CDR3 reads CASSETVYTEAFF. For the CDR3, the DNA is TGTGCCAGCAGCGAAACTGTATACACTGAAGCTTTCTTT.

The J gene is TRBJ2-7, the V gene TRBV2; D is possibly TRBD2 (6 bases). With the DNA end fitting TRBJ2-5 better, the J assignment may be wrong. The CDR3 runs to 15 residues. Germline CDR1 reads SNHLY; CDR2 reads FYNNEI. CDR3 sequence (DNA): TGTGCCAGCAAAGAGGAGGCTAGCGAGGGGGAGACCCAGTACTTC. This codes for CASKEEASEGETQYF.

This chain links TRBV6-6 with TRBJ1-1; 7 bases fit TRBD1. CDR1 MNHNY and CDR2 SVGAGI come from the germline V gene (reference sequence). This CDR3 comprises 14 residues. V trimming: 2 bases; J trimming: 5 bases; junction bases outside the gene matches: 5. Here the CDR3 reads CASSYRQGRTEAFF. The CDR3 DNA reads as TGTGCCAGCAGTTACCGACAGGGACGGACTGAAGCTTTCTTT.

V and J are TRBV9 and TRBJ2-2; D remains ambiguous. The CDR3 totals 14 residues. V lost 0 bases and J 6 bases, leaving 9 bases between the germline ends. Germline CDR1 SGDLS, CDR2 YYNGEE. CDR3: CASSVAVGPGELFF. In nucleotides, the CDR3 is TGTGCCAGCAGCGTAGCAGTGGGCCCCGGGGAGCTGTTTTTT. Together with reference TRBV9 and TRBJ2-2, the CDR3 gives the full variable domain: DSGVTQTPKHLITATGQRVTLRCSPRSGDLSVYWYQQSLDQGLQFLIQYYNGEERAKGNILERFSAQQFPDLHSELNLSSLELGDSALYFCASSVAVGPGELFFGEGSRLTVL.

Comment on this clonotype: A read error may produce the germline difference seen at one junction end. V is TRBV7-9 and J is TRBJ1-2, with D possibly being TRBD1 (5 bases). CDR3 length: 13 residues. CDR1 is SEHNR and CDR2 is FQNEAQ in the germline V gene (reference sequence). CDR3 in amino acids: CAGSQGRTYGYTF. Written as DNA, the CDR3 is TGTGCCGGCAGCCAGGGACGGACGTATGGCTACACCTTC.

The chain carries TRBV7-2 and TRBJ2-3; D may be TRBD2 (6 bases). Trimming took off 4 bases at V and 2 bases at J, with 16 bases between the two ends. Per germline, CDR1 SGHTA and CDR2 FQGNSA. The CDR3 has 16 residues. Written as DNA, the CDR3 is TGTGCCAGCAGCTCCTTAGCGGTGATGTCCACAGATACGCAGTATTTT. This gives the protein CASSSLAVMSTDTQYF.

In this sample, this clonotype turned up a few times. CDR3 DNA: TGTGCCACCAGTGATACACCGGTAGCGGGAGACACCGGGGAGCTGTTTTTT. Its translation: CATSDTPVAGDTGELFF. The chain links TRBV24-1 to TRBJ2-2, with 9 bases matching TRBD2. The length of the CDR3 is 17 residues. The V gene's germline CDR1 is KGHDR and CDR2 SFDVKD. Trimming at V came to 3 bases and at J to 3 bases, leaving 7 bases not matched to a gene.

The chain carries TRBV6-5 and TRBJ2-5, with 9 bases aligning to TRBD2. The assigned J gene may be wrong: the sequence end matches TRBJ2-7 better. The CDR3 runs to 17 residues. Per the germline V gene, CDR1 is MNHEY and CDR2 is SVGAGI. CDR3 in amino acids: CASSSGLANSLASEQYF. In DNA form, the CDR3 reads TGTGCCAGCAGTTCCGGACTAGCGAACTCCCTAGCATCCGAGCAGTACTTC.

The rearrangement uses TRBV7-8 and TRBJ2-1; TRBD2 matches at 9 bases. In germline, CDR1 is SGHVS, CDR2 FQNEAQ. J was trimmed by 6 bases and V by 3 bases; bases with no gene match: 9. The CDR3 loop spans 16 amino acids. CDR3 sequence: CASSFFTSGLFNEQFF. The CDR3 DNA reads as TGTGCCAGCAGCTTTTTCACTAGCGGGCTTTTCAATGAGCAGTTCTTC.

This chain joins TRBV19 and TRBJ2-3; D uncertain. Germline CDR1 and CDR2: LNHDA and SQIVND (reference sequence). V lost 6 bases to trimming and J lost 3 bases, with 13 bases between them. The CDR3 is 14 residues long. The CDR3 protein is CASRSLGLTDTQYF. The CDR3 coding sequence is TGTGCCAGTAGGAGTCTAGGCCTTACAGATACGCAGTATTTT.

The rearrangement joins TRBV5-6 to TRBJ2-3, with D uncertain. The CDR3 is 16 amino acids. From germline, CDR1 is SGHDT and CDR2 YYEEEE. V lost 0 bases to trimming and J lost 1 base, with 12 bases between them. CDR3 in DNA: TGTGCCAGCAGCTTGGGGGAAAGGTGGGGCACAGATACGCAGTATTTT. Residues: CASSLGERWGTDTQYF.

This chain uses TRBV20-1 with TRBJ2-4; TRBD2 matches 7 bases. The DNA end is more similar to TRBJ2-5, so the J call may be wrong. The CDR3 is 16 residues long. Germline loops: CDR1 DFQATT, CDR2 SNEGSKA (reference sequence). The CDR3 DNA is TGCAGTGCTATGAGACCACTAGCGAGCCTCGGGGAGACCCAGTACTTC. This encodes CSAMRPLASLGETQYF.

The CDR3 here is CASSPGRDLYNEQFF. The CDR3 DNA follows: TGTGCCAGCAGTCCGGGACGGGACCTTTACAATGAGCAGTTCTTC. This chain links TRBV12-3 or TRBV12-4 with TRBJ2-1; D may correspond to TRBD1 or TRBD2 (5 bases each). This CDR3 spans 15 amino acids. Trimming left V 5 bases short and J 4 bases short, with 15 bases between.

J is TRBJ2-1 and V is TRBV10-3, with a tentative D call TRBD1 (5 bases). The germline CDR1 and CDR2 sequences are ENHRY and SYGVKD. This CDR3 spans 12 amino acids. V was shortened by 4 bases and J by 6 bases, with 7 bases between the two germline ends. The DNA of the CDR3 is TGTGCCATCAGTGGGGGCCCCAATGAGCAGTTCTTC. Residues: CAISGGPNEQFF.

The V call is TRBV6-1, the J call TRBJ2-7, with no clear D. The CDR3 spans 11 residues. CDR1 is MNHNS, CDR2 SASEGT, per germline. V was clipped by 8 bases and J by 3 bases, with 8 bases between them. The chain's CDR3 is CASDQDYEQYF. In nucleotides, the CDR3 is TGTGCCAGCGATCAGGACTACGAGCAGTACTTC.

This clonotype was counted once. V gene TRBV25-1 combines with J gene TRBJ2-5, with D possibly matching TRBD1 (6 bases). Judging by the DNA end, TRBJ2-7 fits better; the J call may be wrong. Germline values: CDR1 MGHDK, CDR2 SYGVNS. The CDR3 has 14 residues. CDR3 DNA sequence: TGTGCCAGCAGTGAGACAGGTCTACTCTACGAGCAGTACTTC. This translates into CASSETGLLYEQYF.

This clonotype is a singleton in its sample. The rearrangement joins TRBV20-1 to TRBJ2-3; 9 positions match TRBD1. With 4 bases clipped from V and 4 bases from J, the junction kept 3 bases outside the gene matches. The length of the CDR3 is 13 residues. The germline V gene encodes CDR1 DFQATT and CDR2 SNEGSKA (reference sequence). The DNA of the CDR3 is TGCAGTGCTATACAGGGGGCGGCAGATACGCAGTATTTT. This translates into CSAIQGAADTQYF.

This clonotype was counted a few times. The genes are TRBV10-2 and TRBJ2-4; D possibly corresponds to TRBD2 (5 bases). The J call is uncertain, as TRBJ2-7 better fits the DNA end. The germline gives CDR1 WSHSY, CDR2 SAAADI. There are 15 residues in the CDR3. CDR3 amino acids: CASSESAPVSDEQYF. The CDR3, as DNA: TGCGCCAGCAGTGAGTCTGCGCCGGTTAGCGACGAGCAGTACTTC.

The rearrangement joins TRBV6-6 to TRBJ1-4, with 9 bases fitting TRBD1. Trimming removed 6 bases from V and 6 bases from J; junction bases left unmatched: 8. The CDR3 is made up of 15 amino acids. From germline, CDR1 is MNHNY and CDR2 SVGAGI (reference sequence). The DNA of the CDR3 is TGTGCCAGCAGCGATGAGGGACAGGGTTATGAAAAACTGTTTTTT. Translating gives CASSDEGQGYEKLFF.

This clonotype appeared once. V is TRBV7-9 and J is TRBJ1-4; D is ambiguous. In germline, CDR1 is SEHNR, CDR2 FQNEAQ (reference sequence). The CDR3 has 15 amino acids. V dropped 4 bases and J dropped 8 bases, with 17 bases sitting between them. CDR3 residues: CASSSGRTPGEKLFF. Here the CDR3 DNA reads TGTGCCAGCAGCTCAGGCAGGACTCCGGGGGAAAAACTGTTTTTT.

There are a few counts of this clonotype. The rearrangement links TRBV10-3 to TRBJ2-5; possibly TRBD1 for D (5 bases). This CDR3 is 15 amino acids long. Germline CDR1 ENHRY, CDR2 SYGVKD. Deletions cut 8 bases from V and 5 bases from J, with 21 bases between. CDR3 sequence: CAIGASLLTVETQYF. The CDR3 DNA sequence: TGTGCCATCGGGGCGAGTCTTCTCACAGTGGAGACCCAGTACTTC.

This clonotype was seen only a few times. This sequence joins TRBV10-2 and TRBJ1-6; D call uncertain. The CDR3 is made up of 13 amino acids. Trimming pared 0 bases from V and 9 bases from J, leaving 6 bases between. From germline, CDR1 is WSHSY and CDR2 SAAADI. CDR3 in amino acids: CASSESLSSPLHF. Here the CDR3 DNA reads TGCGCCAGCAGTGAGTCTCTGAGTTCACCCCTCCACTTT.